This entry lists 22 T cell receptor beta chains sequenced from one sample in a study of neoadjuvant anti-PD-1 for oral cavity cancer. TCRdb keeps only in-frame clones here, not all; method: immunoSEQ multiplex PCR. The sample has about 8,100 clones, roughly 57% seen once; the top ten hold approximately 3%. As for time point: after neoadjuvant nivolumab, at surgical resection. Here the sequenced sample was PBMCs, taken after nivolumab (anti-PD-1) treatment. The source is a person between 40 and 85 years old with oral cavity squamous cell carcinoma.

The J gene is TRBJ2-7, the V gene TRBV6-5, with 7 bases aligning to TRBD1. Germline-derived CDR1 and CDR2 are MNHEY and SVGAGI. The ends lost 5 bases at V and 3 bases at J; junction bases unmatched: 7. The CDR3 runs to 14 residues. The chain's CDR3 is CASSEGQEYYEQYF. The CDR3 coding sequence is TGTGCCAGCAGTGAAGGACAGGAATACTACGAGCAGTACTTC.

This clone has just a few counts. The genes are TRBV18 and TRBJ2-2; D gene unclear. The CDR3 contains 12 residues. Germline CDR1 KGHSH, CDR2 LQKENI. Trimming pared 3 bases from V and 8 bases from J, leaving 7 bases between. The CDR3 protein is CASSPTLGELFF. The CDR3 DNA follows: TGTGCCAGCTCACCGACTTTGGGGGAGCTGTTTTTT. The full variable domain, completed using reference TRBV18 and TRBJ2-2, is NAGVMQNPRHLVRRRGQEARLRCSPMKGHSHVYWYRQLPEEGLKFMVYLQKENIIDESGMPKERFSAEFPKEGPSILRIQQVVRGDSAAYFCASSPTLGELFFGEGSRLTVL.

The chain carries TRBV9 and TRBJ2-1; TRBD1 agrees at 9 bases. The length of the CDR3 is 15 residues. Germline lookup yields CDR1 SGDLS and CDR2 YYNGEE. V lost 4 bases, J lost 3 bases, and 5 bases stayed unmatched. This chain's CDR3 is CASSPRDRDYNEQFF. In DNA, the CDR3 is TGTGCCAGCAGCCCTCGGGACAGGGACTACAATGAGCAGTTCTTC.

This clone came up a few times. The J gene is TRBJ2-2, the V gene TRBV11-2, with TRBD2 matching over 12 bases. V dropped 3 bases and J dropped 6; count of bases not matched to a gene: 5. The CDR3 has 16 residues. Germline CDR1 and CDR2: SGHAT and FQNNGV. CDR3: CASSFGTSGFPGELFF. The CDR3 DNA reads as TGTGCCAGCAGCTTTGGGACTAGCGGGTTCCCCGGGGAGCTGTTTTTT.

The rearrangement uses TRBV6-5 and TRBJ2-5; 8 nucleotides line up with TRBD2. After removal of 2 bases from V and 5 bases from J, the junction contained 7 bases not matched to a gene. The CDR3 is 15 residues long. CDR1 is MNHEY, CDR2 SVGAGI, per germline. CDR3 nucleotides: TGTGCCAGCAGTTACCGCGGGGGGCGCTGGGAGACCCAGTACTTC. Amino acid sequence: CASSYRGGRWETQYF.

This chain links TRBV6-6 with TRBJ1-6; TRBD1 matches at 9 bases. The length of the CDR3 is 15 residues. Looked up from germline, CDR1 is MNHNY and CDR2 is SVGAGI (reference sequence). V shed 5 bases, J shed 7 bases, and the junction held 6 bases outside the gene matches. Here the CDR3 reads CASSPSGTGNSPLHF. The CDR3, as DNA: TGTGCCAGCAGTCCCTCCGGGACAGGGAATTCACCCCTCCACTTT.

This chain uses TRBV29-1 with TRBJ2-7; D gene unclear. CDR1 SQVTM and CDR2 ANQGSEA come from the germline V gene. The CDR3 consists of 11 residues. V was trimmed by 4 bases and J by 3 bases, leaving 7 bases between them. This chain's CDR3 is CSVGTVYEQYF. The CDR3 region has the DNA TGCAGCGTTGGGACGGTCTACGAGCAGTACTTC.

This clone was detected only a few times. The chain employs TRBV7-2 and TRBJ1-5; no clear D. Per the germline V gene, CDR1 is SGHTA and CDR2 is FQGNSA. Trimming removed 1 base from V and 7 bases from J, with 11 bases in between. This CDR3 has 14 residues. The CDR3 is CASSLVDYIQPQHF. DNA of the CDR3: TGTGCCAGCAGCTTAGTGGACTATATCCAGCCCCAGCATTTT.

The genes are TRBV2 and TRBJ1-5; TRBD1 aligns across 8 bases. The CDR3 has 19 residues. Trimming took 8 bases from V and 6 from J; bases not matched to a gene: 24. Germline lookup yields CDR1 SNHLY and CDR2 FYNNEI. The CDR3 is CASPETGVCLSATTQPQHF. The CDR3 bases are TGTGCCAGCCCTGAGACAGGGGTCTGTCTGTCCGCCACAACTCAGCCCCAGCATTTT.

This chain uses TRBV15 with TRBJ2-2; D might be TRBD2 (5 bases). Trimming cost V 0 bases and J 0 bases, with 11 bases left between them. This CDR3 contains 17 residues. Per germline, CDR1 LNHNV and CDR2 YYDKDF (reference sequence). CDR3 residues: CATSRDFGGPNTGELFF. CDR3 coding DNA: TGTGCCACCAGCAGAGATTTCGGAGGACCGAACACCGGGGAGCTGTTTTTT.

This chain links TRBV30 with TRBJ2-7; D ambiguous. CDR3 length equals 15 residues. The germline V gene has CDR1 GTSNPN and CDR2 SVGIG (reference sequence). Between the trimmed V and J ends, which lost 2 bases and 3 bases, there was a span of 17 bases. Written as DNA, the CDR3 is TGTGCCTGGAGTCCCCTCGGACGGGTTCTCTACGAGCAGTACTTC. It yields the protein CAWSPLGRVLYEQYF.

The chain combines TRBV6-6 with TRBJ2-3, with a tentative D call TRBD1 (5 bases). Germline CDR1 MNHNY, CDR2 SVGAGI (reference sequence). The CDR3 sequence is 14 residues long. V gave up 7 bases and J gave up 2 bases, with 13 bases separating them. The CDR3 here is CASTLRGPTDTQYF. The DNA for the CDR3 is TGTGCCAGCACTCTAAGGGGTCCCACAGATACGCAGTATTTT.

V and J are TRBV28 and TRBJ1-1; a possible D gene is TRBD1 (5 bases). Germline CDR1 and CDR2: MDHEN and SYDVKM. CDR3 length: 16 residues. The V end was cut by 3 bases, the J end by 3 bases, with 17 bases between. This CDR3 reads CASSLTVRGPDTEAFF. The CDR3 DNA reads TGTGCCAGCAGTTTGACGGTGAGGGGCCCGGACACTGAAGCTTTCTTT.

The CDR3 is CASRELGTSEAPLHF. As DNA, the CDR3 is TGTGCCAGTCGGGAGCTCGGCACCTCCGAGGCACCCCTCCACTTT. The chain couples TRBV19 to TRBJ1-6, with D unclear. Germline V gene sequence: CDR1 LNHDA, CDR2 SQIVND (reference sequence). The CDR3 sequence is 15 residues long. Trimming took 8 bases from V and 11 from J, leaving 22 bases between them.

The gene calls are TRBV25-1 and TRBJ1-3, with D unresolved. The V gene's germline CDR1 is MGHDK and CDR2 SYGVNS. Trimming cost V 8 bases and J 6 bases, with 20 bases left between them. The CDR3 consists of 15 residues. The DNA for the CDR3 is TGTGCCAGCCCGGGGATTCTGGGCGCATTAAACACCATATATTTT. Protein product: CASPGILGALNTIYF.

This clone has only a few counts. This chain uses TRBV19 with TRBJ1-2; no definite D call. CDR3 size: 15 residues. Germline assignment: CDR1 LNHDA and CDR2 SQIVND (reference sequence). The germline V and J ends were trimmed by 8 bases and 7 bases, with 23 bases remaining between them. The CDR3 reads CASETASSQYGGYTF. In DNA, the CDR3 is TGTGCCAGTGAAACCGCCTCCTCGCAGTACGGTGGCTACACCTTC. Based on the CDR3 plus reference TRBV19 and TRBJ1-2, the full variable domain is DGGITQSPKYLFRKEGQNVTLSCEQNLNHDAMYWYRQDPGQGLRLIYYSQIVNDFQKGDIAEGYSVSREKKESFPLTVTSAQKNPTAFYLCASETASSQYGGYTFGSGTRLTVV.

J is TRBJ1-3 and V is TRBV15; D might be TRBD1 (5 bases). The V end lost 5 bases, the J end lost 4 bases, and 18 bases lay between the germline ends. The CDR3 extends over 16 amino acids. CDR1 is LNHNV and CDR2 is YYDKDF in the germline V gene (reference sequence). In DNA, the CDR3 is TGTGCCACCAGCGGGTTGAGAAGGGGTCCCGGAAACACCATATATTTT. This codes for CATSGLRRGPGNTIYF.

This chain connects TRBV7-2 to TRBJ2-1; D perhaps matches TRBD2 (5 bases). The germline CDR1 and CDR2 sequences are SGHTA and FQGNSA. Trimming shortened V by 9 bases and J by 2 bases, and 20 bases separated the two germline ends. CDR3 size: 16 residues. The chain's CDR3 is CASTPRLTETYNEQFF. The DNA of the CDR3 is TGTGCCAGTACCCCGAGACTAACCGAAACCTACAATGAGCAGTTCTTC.

The genes are TRBV4-3 and TRBJ2-7; 8 nucleotides match TRBD2. CDR1 is LGHNA and CDR2 is YSLEER in the germline V gene. CDR3 size: 17 residues. The V gene end was trimmed by 0 bases and the J gene end by 0 bases; junction bases not matched to a gene: 7. The CDR3 nucleotides read TGCGCCAGCAGCCAAGATTTCGGCGGGGGGACCTCCTACGAGCAGTACTTC. As protein: CASSQDFGGGTSYEQYF.

In this sample, this clone turned up once. This chain connects TRBV5-1 to TRBJ2-7; TRBD1 matches 10 bases. Trimming removed 0 bases from V and 4 bases from J; junction bases left unmatched: 10. The CDR3 has 17 residues. Germline CDR1 is SGHRS and CDR2 is YFSETQ. Here the CDR3 DNA reads TGCGCCAGCAGCTTGGGGAGCCGGGACAGGGGTATATACGAGCAGTACTTC. The encoded protein is CASSLGSRDRGIYEQYF.

The rearrangement uses TRBV5-6 and TRBJ2-3; weak D call: TRBD2 (6 bases). CDR1 is SGHDT and CDR2 is YYEEEE in the germline V gene. The CDR3 contains 18 residues. Trimming took 6 bases from V and 0 from J, leaving 23 bases between them. The CDR3 here is CASTPGRGASSSTDTQYF. The CDR3 DNA sequence: TGTGCCAGCACCCCAGGGCGGGGAGCTTCAAGCAGCACAGATACGCAGTATTTT.

V and J are TRBV11-2 and TRBJ2-2, with TRBD2 matching over 10 bases. CDR1 is SGHAT, CDR2 FQNNGV, per germline. The CDR3 is 15 residues long. Germline trimming cut 5 bases from V and 2 bases from J; bases unmatched to any gene: 2. The CDR3 spells CASSRTSGNTGELFF. In DNA, the CDR3 is TGTGCCAGCAGCCGGACTAGCGGCAACACCGGGGAGCTGTTTTTT.